One sample yielded the 18 T cell receptor beta chains listed below, sequenced in a study of blood T cell repertoires in COVID-19. Using immunoSEQ multiplex PCR, the repertoire was profiled, and TCRdb retains in-frame clones only, with some absent. This table holds approximately 190,000 clones, around nine tenths found once. Material for sequencing was peripheral blood. Receptors originate from a man in his fifties with acute or convalescent COVID-19.

This rearrangement joins TRBV6-1 to TRBJ1-5, with D possibly being TRBD1 (5 bases). Germline V gene sequence: CDR1 MNHNS, CDR2 SASEGT. V shed 3 bases and J shed 4 bases, with 7 bases lying between them. The CDR3 is 13 amino acids. As DNA, the CDR3 is TGTGCCAGCAGTGAGCAGGGAAATCAGCCCCAGCATTTT. This encodes CASSEQGNQPQHF.

The CDR3 loop reads CASSGTGGLNEQYV. CDR3 DNA: TGTGCCAGCAGTGGAACAGGGGGTCTGAACGAGCAGTACGTC. The V gene is TRBV28, the J gene TRBJ2-7, with TRBD1 matching over 8 bases. J lost 5 bases, V lost 5 bases, and 8 bases had no gene match. The CDR3 totals 14 residues. CDR1 MDHEN and CDR2 SYDVKM come from the germline V gene.

V is TRBV10-2 and J is TRBJ1-1; TRBD1 aligns across 7 bases. Germline V gene lookup returns CDR1 WSHSY and CDR2 SAAADI. The V gene end was trimmed by 7 bases and the J gene end by 1 base; junction bases not matched to a gene: 6. This CDR3 has 14 amino acids. The CDR3 here is CASTRDRANTEAFF. DNA of the CDR3: TGCGCCAGCACCCGGGACAGAGCGAACACTGAAGCTTTCTTT.

This clone has more than one count but fewer than ten. The chain couples TRBV7-2 to TRBJ1-2; D is perhaps TRBD1 (6 bases). V was clipped by 2 bases and J by 8 bases, with 12 bases between them. The germline CDR1 and CDR2 sequences are SGHTA and FQGNSA. This CDR3 comprises 13 residues. DNA of the CDR3: TGTGCCAGCAGCTTAAAGGACAGTTCAGGCTACACCTTC. Protein: CASSLKDSSGYTF.

V is TRBV7-9 and J is TRBJ2-5; perhaps TRBD2 as D (5 bases). The CDR3 is 14 amino acids. Germline CDR1 SEHNR, CDR2 FQNEAQ (reference sequence). The germline V and J ends were trimmed by 0 bases and 5 bases, with 10 bases remaining between them. The CDR3 DNA is TGTGCCAGCAGCTTAGCGCTGAGGGAGGAGACCCAGTACTTC. Its translation: CASSLALREETQYF.

This chain connects TRBV19 to TRBJ1-4; TRBD1 might be the D (6 bases). Trimming pared 4 bases from V and 5 bases from J, leaving 14 bases between. Germline V lookup: CDR1 LNHDA, CDR2 SQIVND (reference sequence). CDR3 length equals 15 residues. CDR3 sequence (DNA): TGTGCCAGTAGTAGGACGGGGGGGCCGAATGAAAAACTGTTTTTT. This gives the protein CASSRTGGPNEKLFF.

The chain uses TRBV7-9 and TRBJ2-1; TRBD1 matches 7 bases. Germline V gene data show CDR1 as SEHNR and CDR2 as FQNEAQ (reference sequence). V shed 0 bases and J 8 bases; nucleotides not matched to a gene: 10. CDR3 length equals 16 residues. The CDR3 here is CASSLARTGSADEQFF. The CDR3 nucleotides are TGTGCCAGCAGCTTAGCTCGGACAGGCTCTGCCGATGAGCAGTTCTTC.

This sequence joins TRBV19 and TRBJ2-3; 9 positions agree with TRBD2. Trimming took 4 bases from V and 6 from J; bases not matched to a gene: 11. The length of the CDR3 is 16 residues. CDR1 and CDR2 (germline): LNHDA, SQIVND (reference sequence). CDR3 DNA: TGTGCCAGTAGTAAGATAGCGGGAGCCCCGGGGGATACGCAGTATTTT. This encodes CASSKIAGAPGDTQYF.

The chain couples TRBV28 to TRBJ1-4; D uncertain. The CDR3 spans 13 residues. V shed 7 bases and J shed 0 bases, with 6 bases lying between them. Germline lookup yields CDR1 MDHEN and CDR2 SYDVKM. The CDR3, as DNA: TGTGCCAGCATCCCCGCAACTAATGAAAAACTGTTTTTT. The encoded protein is CASIPATNEKLFF.

The chain combines TRBV12-3 or TRBV12-4 with TRBJ2-5; weak D call: TRBD1 (6 bases). The ends were cut back, 8 bases at V and 5 bases at J, with 12 bases in the middle. The CDR3 consists of 12 residues. This CDR3 is CASRGTSETQYF. In nucleotides, the CDR3 is TGTGCCAGCCGAGGGACAAGTGAGACCCAGTACTTC.

The V gene is TRBV7-9, the J gene TRBJ2-2, with D unresolved. The CDR3 has 16 residues. The germline CDR1 and CDR2 sequences are SEHNR and FQNEAQ (reference sequence). V lost 3 bases to trimming and J lost 6 bases, with 17 bases between them. The CDR3 nucleotides are TGTGCCAGCAGCTTTTTGCCGGAAGGAGACTCCGGGGAGCTGTTTTTT. Its translation is CASSFLPEGDSGELFF.

The chain employs TRBV6-6 and TRBJ1-5, with a tentative D call TRBD1 (5 bases). The ends were cut back, 5 bases at V and 2 bases at J, with 10 bases in the middle. The CDR3 sequence is 14 residues long. Germline CDR1 is MNHNY and CDR2 is SVGAGI (reference sequence). In DNA, the CDR3 is TGTGCCAGCAGTGCTCAGGGTGGCAATCAGCCCCAGCATTTT. It translates to CASSAQGGNQPQHF.

The chain couples TRBV4-2 to TRBJ2-5; the D is unclear. This CDR3 is built from 15 residues. Between the trimmed V and J ends, which lost 1 base and 2 bases, there was a span of 11 bases. Looked up from germline, CDR1 is LGHNA and CDR2 is YNFKEQ. The CDR3 bases are TGTGCCAGCAGCCAAGCTCCCTCGGGTCAAGAGACCCAGTACTTC. Residues: CASSQAPSGQETQYF.

The genes are TRBV19 and TRBJ2-1; 7 nucleotides match TRBD1. The V segment lost 5 bases and the J segment 3 bases; nucleotides outside the gene matches: 4. CDR1 is LNHDA and CDR2 is SQIVND in the germline V gene (reference sequence). The CDR3 consists of 14 residues. CDR3 sequence: CASSAGTDYNEQFF. CDR3 nucleotides: TGTGCCAGTAGTGCCGGGACAGACTACAATGAGCAGTTCTTC.

The chain links TRBV11-1 to TRBJ2-5; 7 bases fit TRBD1. After removal of 4 bases from V and 3 bases from J, the junction contained 2 bases not matched to a gene. Germline V gene sequence: CDR1 SGHAT, CDR2 FQDESV (reference sequence). This CDR3 is built from 13 residues. The CDR3 DNA follows: TGTGCCAGCAGCTCCGACAGGGAAGAGACCCAGTACTTC. Encoded protein: CASSSDREETQYF. Together with reference TRBV11-1 and TRBJ2-5, the CDR3 gives the full variable domain: EAEVAQSPRYKITEKSQAVAFWCDPISGHATLYWYRQILGQGPELLVQFQDESVVDDSQLPKDRFSAERLKGVDSTLKIQPAELGDSAMYLCASSSDREETQYFGPGTRLLVL.

The rearrangement joins TRBV19 to TRBJ2-1, with D perhaps matching TRBD2 (6 bases). This CDR3 spans 15 amino acids. Trimming cost V 3 bases and J 0 bases, with 9 bases left between them. Germline CDR1 LNHDA, CDR2 SQIVND (reference sequence). The CDR3 DNA reads TGTGCCAGTAGTATGGGACTTAGCTCCTACAATGAGCAGTTCTTC. This sequence encodes CASSMGLSSYNEQFF.

In this sample, this clone turned up a few times. The DNA for the CDR3 is TGTGCCAGTAGTACCTCTCTAGGGACACACACCGGGGAGCTGTTTTTT. It encodes CASSTSLGTHTGELFF. V usage is TRBV19 and J usage is TRBJ2-2, with TRBD1 as a possible D gene (6 bases). Germline assignment: CDR1 LNHDA and CDR2 SQIVND (reference sequence). The length of the CDR3 is 16 residues. The V end lost 4 bases, the J end lost 3 bases, and 15 bases lay between the germline ends.

The rearrangement joins TRBV5-1 to TRBJ2-2; 11 nucleotides line up with TRBD2. Germline V gene sequence: CDR1 SGHRS, CDR2 YFSETQ. CDR3 length equals 16 residues. With V trimmed by 4 bases and J by 5 bases, 7 bases remained unmatched. Written as DNA, the CDR3 is TGCGCCAGCAGCCCGCTAGCGGGAGGTGGTACCGGGGAGCTGTTTTTT. The encoded protein is CASSPLAGGGTGELFF.